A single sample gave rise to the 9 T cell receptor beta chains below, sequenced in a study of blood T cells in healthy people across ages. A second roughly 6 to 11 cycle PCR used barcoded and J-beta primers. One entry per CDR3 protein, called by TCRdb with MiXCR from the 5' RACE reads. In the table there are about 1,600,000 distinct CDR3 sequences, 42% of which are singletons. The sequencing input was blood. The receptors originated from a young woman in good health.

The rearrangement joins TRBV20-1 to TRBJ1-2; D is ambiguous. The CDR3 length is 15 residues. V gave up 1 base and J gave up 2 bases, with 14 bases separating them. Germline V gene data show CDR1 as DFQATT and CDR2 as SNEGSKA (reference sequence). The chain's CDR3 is CSARASGGTNYGYTF. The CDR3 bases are TGCAGTGCTAGAGCCTCAGGTGGCACCAACTATGGCTACACCTTC.

CDR3: CSVEEESRGDEQFF. CDR3 bases: TGCAGCGTTGAAGAAGAGTCCAGGGGCGATGAGCAGTTCTTC. V gene TRBV29-1 combines with J gene TRBJ2-1, with D perhaps TRBD1 (6 bases). V was pared by 0 bases and J by 8 bases, with 14 bases between. The CDR3 sequence is 14 residues long. Looked up from germline, CDR1 is SQVTM and CDR2 is ANQGSEA.

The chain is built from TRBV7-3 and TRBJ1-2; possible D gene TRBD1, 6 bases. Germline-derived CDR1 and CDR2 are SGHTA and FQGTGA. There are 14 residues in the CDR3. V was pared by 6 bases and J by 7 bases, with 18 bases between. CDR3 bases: TGTGCCAGCAGTCTGACGGAGGGGGGCGGTGGCTACACCTTC. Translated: CASSLTEGGGGYTF.

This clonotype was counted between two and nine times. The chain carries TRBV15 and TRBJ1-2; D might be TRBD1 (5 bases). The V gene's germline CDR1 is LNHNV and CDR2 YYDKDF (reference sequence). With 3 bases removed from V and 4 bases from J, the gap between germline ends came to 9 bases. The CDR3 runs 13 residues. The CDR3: CATSSGTVYGYTF. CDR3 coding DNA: TGTGCCACCAGCAGCGGGACGGTCTATGGCTACACCTTC. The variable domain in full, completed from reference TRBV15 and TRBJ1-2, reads DAMVIQNPRYQVTQFGKPVTLSCSQTLNHNVMYWYQQKSSQAPKLLFHYYDKDFNNEADTPDNFQSRRPNTSFCFLDIRSPGLGDTAMYLCATSSGTVYGYTFGSGTRLTVV.

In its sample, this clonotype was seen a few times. The DNA of the CDR3 is TGTGCCAGCAGCCCGCCCGGACTAGCGGAGACCTACGAGCAGTACTTC. Amino acids: CASSPPGLAETYEQYF. The chain employs TRBV7-9 and TRBJ2-7, with TRBD2 matching 10 bases. V shed 5 bases, J shed 2 bases, and the junction held 9 bases outside the gene matches. The CDR3 sequence is 16 residues long. The germline CDR1 and CDR2 sequences are SEHNR and FQNEAQ (reference sequence).

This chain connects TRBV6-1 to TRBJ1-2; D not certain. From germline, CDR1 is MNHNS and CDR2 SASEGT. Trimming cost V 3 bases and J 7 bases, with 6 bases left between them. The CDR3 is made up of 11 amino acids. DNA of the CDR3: TGTGCCAGCAGTGAGACAATTGGCTACACCTTC. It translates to CASSETIGYTF.

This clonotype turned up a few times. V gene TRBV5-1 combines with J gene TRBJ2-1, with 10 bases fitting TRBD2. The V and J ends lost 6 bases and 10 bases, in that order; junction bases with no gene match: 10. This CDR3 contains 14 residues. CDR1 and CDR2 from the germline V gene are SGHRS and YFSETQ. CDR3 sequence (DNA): TGCGCCAGCACTCGAGTAGCGGGAGGATTCGAGCAGTTCTTC. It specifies CASTRVAGGFEQFF.

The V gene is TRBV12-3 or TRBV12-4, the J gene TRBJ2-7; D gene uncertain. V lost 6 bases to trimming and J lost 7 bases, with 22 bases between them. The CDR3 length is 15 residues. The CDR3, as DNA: TGTGCCAGCAGCCCCCGAACCCCTTCCTACAATGAGCAGTACTTC. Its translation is CASSPRTPSYNEQYF.

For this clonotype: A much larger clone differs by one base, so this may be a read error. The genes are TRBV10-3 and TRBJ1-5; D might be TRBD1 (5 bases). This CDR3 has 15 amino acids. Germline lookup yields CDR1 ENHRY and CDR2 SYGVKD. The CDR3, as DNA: TGTGCCACCAGTCCCGCCAGGGAGAGCAATCAGCCCCAGCATTTT. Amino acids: CATSPARESNQPQHF.